This T cell receptor (beta chain) was recovered during a study of shared clonotypes between healthy human individuals. Every immunoSEQ plate was one replicate of a subset's evenly spread DNA. Authors' methods: ImmunoSEQ only sent back junction sequences with no quality scores, so filtering was done differently. Repertoires were generated with immunoSEQ multiplex PCR, while TCRdb's copy carries only in-frame clones and drops some. From that table come the V and J calls and clone size; the DNA was used to work out D and trimming. This table holds a few million clones, just over 90% found once. CDR3 length equals 15 residues. Germline V CDR1 and CDR2: MRHNA, SNTAGT. V was clipped by 3 bases and J by 2 bases, with 11 bases between them. General study points: Having only a few donors restricted how much genetic and exposure-history diversity was captured. Generally, naive subsets came out with larger estimated richness than memory subsets.

A single count supports this clone. Its antigen remains unidentified. The rearrangement uses TRBV6-4 and TRBJ2-1, with a weak D call TRBD2 (5 bases). Sequencing was performed on naive CD4+ T cells from PBMCs. Subset denoted: CD45RA+ positively selected. This sequence originates from a man aged 18-30 years in good health. Some clones in this sample may be carry-over from other donors' samples. CDR3 nucleotide sequence: TGTGCCAGCAGTGAGGAGGCGTACGCCTACAATGAGCAGTTCTTC. Protein: CASSEEAYAYNEQFF.